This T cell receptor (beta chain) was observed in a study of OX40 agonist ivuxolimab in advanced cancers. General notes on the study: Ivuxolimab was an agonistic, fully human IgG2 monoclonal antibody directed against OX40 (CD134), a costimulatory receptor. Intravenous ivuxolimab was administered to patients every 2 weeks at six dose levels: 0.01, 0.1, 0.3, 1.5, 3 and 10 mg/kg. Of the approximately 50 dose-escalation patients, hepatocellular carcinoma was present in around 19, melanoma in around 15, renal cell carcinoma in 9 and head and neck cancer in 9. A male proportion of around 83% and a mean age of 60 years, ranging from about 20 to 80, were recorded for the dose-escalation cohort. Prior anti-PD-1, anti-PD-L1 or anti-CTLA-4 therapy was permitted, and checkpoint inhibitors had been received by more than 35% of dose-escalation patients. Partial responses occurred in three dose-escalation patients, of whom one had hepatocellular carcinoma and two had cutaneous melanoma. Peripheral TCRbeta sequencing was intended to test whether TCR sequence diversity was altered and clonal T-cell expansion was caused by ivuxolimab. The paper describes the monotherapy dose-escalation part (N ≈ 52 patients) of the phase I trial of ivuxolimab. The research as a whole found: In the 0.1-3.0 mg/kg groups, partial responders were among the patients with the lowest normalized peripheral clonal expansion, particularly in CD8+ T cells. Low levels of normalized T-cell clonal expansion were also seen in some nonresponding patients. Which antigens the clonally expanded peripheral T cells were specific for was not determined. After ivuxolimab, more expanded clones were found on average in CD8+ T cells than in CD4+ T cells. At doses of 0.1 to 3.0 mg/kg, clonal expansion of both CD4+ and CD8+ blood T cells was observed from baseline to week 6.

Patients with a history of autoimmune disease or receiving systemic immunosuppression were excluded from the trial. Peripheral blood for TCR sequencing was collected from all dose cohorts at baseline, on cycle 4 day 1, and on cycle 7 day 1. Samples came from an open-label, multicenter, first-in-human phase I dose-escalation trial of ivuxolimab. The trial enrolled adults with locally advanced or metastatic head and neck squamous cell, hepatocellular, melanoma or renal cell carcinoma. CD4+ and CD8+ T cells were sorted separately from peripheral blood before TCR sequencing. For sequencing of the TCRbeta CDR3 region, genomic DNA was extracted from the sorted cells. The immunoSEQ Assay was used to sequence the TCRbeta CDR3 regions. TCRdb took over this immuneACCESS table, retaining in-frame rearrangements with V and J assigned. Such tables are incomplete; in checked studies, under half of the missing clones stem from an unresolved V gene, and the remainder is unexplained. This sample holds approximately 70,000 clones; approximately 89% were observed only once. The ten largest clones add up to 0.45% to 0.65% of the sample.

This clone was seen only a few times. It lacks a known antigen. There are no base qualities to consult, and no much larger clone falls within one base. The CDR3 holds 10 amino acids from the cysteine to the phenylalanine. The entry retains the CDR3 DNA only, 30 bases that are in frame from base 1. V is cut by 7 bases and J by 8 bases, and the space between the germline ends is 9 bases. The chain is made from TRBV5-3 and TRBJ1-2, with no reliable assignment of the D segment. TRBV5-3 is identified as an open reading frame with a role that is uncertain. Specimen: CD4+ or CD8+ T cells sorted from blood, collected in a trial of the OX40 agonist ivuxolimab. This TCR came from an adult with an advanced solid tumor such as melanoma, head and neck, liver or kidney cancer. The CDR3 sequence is CARGSTGYTF. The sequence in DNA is TGTGCCAGAGGCTCTACGGGCTACACCTTC.